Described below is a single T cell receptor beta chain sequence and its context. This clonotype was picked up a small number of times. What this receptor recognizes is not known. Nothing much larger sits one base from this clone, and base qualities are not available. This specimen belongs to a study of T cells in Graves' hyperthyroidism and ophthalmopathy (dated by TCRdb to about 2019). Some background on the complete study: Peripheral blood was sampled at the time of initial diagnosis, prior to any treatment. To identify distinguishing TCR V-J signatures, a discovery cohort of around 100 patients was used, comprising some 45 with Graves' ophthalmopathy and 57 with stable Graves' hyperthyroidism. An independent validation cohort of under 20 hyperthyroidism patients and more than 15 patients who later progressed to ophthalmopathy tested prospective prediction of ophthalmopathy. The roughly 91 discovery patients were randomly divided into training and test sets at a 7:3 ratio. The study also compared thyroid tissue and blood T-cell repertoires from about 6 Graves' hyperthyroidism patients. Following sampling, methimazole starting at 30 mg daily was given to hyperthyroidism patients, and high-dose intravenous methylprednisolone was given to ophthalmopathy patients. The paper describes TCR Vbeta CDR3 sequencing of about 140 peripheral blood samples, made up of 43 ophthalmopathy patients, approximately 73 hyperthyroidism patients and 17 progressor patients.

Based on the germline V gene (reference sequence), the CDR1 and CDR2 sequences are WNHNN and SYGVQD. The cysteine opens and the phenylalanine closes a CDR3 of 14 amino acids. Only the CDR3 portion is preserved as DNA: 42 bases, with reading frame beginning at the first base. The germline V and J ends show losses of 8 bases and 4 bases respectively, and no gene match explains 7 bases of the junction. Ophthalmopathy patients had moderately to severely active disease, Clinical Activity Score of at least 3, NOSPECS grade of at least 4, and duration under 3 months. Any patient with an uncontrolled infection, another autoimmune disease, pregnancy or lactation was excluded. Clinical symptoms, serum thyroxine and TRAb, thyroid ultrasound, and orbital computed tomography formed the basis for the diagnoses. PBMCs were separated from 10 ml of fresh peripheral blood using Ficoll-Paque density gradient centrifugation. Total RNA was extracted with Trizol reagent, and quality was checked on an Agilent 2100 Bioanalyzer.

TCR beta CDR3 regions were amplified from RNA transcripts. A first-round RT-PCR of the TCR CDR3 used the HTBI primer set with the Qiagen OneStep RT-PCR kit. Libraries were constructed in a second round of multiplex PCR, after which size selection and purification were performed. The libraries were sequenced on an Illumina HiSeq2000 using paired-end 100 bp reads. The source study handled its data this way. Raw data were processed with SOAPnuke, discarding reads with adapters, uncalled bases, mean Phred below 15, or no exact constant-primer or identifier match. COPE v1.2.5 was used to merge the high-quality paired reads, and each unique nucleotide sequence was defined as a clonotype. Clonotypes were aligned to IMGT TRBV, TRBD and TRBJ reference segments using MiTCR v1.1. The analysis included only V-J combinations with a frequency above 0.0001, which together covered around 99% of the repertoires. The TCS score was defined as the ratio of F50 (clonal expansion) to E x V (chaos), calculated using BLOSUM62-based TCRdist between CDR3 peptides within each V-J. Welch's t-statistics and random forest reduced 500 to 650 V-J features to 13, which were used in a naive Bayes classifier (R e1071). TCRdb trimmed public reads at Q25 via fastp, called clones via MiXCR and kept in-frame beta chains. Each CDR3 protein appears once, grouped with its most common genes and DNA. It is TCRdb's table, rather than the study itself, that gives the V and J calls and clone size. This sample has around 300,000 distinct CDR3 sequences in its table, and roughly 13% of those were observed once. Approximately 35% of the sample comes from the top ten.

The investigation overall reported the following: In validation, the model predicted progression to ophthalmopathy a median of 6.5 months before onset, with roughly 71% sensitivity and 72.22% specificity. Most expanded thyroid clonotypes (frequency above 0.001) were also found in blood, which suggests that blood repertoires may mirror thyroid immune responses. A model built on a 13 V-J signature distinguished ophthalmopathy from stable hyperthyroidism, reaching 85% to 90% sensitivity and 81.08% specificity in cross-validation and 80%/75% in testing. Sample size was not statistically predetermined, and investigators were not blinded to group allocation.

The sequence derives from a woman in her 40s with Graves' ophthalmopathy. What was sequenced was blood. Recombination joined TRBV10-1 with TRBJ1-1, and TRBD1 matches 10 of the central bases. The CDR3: CASGGQGDPTEAFF. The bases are TGCGCCAGCGGCGGACAGGGGGACCCCACTGAAGCTTTCTTT.